A selection of T cell receptor beta chains follows, all from one sample in a study of T-cell memory formation after mild COVID-19. TCRdb re-derived calls from the 5' RACE reads in MiXCR, one entry per CDR3 protein. The table has around 340,000 distinct CDR3 sequences, 13% to 15% seen once. The sample taken for sequencing was PBMCs or a T cell subset sorted from them (not recorded which). These receptors came from a man aged 18 to 30 who had mild COVID-19 (a few samples of this study predate the infection). Cell type and time point are not known. The CDR3 runs from the conserved cysteine through the conserved F or W. D genes are given only for firm matches.

D: -
V: TRBV6-5
CDR3: CASSYGLPGWSNTDTQYF

D: -
V: TRBV6-2/TRBV6-3
CDR3: CAIRTAYLNTEAFF

D: -
V: TRBV3-1
CDR3: CATQTGDEQYF

D: TRBD2
V: TRBV5-1
CDR3: CASSLEWTGLAGEETQYF

D: TRBD1
V: TRBV10-1
CDR3: CASSGNRGRDEQYF

D: -
V: TRBV29-1
CDR3: CSVLGDGETQYF

D: -
V: TRBV7-9
CDR3: CASSQVFGGTTEAFF

D: -
V: TRBV6-6
CDR3: CASSYGVGGYNEQFF

D: TRBD2
V: TRBV9
CDR3: CASSLGTSGPTDTQYF

D: -
V: TRBV6-6
CDR3: CASSYPRPLGTEAFF

D: TRBD1
V: TRBV12-3/TRBV12-4
CDR3: CASSLAGTVSEQYF

D: -
V: TRBV7-3
CDR3: CASSPRNPVSYNEQFF

D: TRBD1
V: TRBV12-3/TRBV12-4
CDR3: CASRPTGNVYNEQFF

D: -
V: TRBV5-1
CDR3: CASSPVRGAVREQYF

D: TRBD1
V: TRBV4-2
CDR3: CASTLNSQGAPNEKLFF

D: TRBD1
V: TRBV7-6
CDR3: CASSPIDRDNTEAFF

D: TRBD2
V: TRBV7-9
CDR3: CASGGGGLNTGELFF

D: -
V: TRBV24-1
CDR3: CATSEQDGEQFF

D: -
V: TRBV2
CDR3: CASSGGRDNRGLNTF

D: -
V: TRBV20-1
CDR3: CSARSRQGNQPQHF

D: TRBD2
V: TRBV20-1
CDR3: CSARAPAGEQFF

D: -
V: TRBV20-1
CDR3: CSASQLAAGGVLAFF

D: TRBD2
V: TRBV5-4
CDR3: CASSSRTSSETQYF

D: -
V: TRBV20-1
CDR3: CSVPRQESYEQYF

D: -
V: TRBV20-1
CDR3: CSARTRKVSYNSPLHF

D: TRBD1
V: TRBV2
CDR3: CASRTGFSGANVLTF

D: -
V: TRBV9
CDR3: CASSVATDTQYF

D: -
V: TRBV7-9
CDR3: CASLVSANPSTDTQYF

D: -
V: TRBV20-1
CDR3: CSARGTRGTDTQYF